The sequence of this T cell receptor (beta chain) was determined in a study of cytomegalovirus exposure and HLA in healthy donors. Broader study findings: For most TCR beta V segments, an earlier analysis put the productive rate at about 87% or about 30% of the time. Researchers reported that three CMV-associated chains were confirmed in vitro as CMV antigen-specific.

This CDR3 comprises 11 residues. The germline V gene has CDR1 MGHDK and CDR2 SYGVNS. V was shortened by 1 base and J by 8 bases, with 6 bases between the two germline ends. The PCR made use of 60 Vbeta and 13 Jbeta primers. Data came from immunoSEQ multiplex PCR; TCRdb stores just in-frame clones and leaves some out. The sample holds 100,000 to 120,000 clones, over 75% seen once. Concerning this clone: Its antigen is unknown.

The sequencing input was PBMCs. The chain joins TRBV25-1 to TRBJ2-7; D remains unclear. The TCR was taken from a woman in her thirties or forties in good health and CMV-seropositive. The DNA for the CDR3 is TGTGCCAGCAGTGAATTTACTCAGCAGTACTTC. Its translation: CASSEFTQQYF.